The text below deals with one TCR beta chain. In the original workflow: Amplification of reference gene primers was used by the study to estimate nucleated cell counts. Produced via immunoSEQ multiplex PCR; TCRdb's table is partial and in-frame only. The V and J calls and the clone size are those of that table, but D and trimming were determined from the DNA. The sample yields roughly 29,000 clones, roughly 78% seen once. The data stem from a study of blood T cell repertoires in COVID-19. Study context: Researchers got acute and convalescent COVID-19 samples from the United States, Italy and Spain.

The CDR3 runs to 14 residues. Trimming took 5 bases from V and 2 from J, leaving 10 bases between them. Germline CDR1 and CDR2: SGHVS and FQNEAQ. This chain uses TRBV7-8 with TRBJ1-3; D is unclear. The sample taken for sequencing was peripheral blood. The clonotype originates from a boy aged 2-15 years with active or convalescent COVID-19. This chain's CDR3 is CASSRLIPGNTIYF. The CDR3 DNA reads as TGTGCCAGCAGCCGTCTAATTCCTGGAAACACCATATATTTT. The whole variable domain, filled in from reference TRBV7-8 and TRBJ1-3, reads GAGVSQSPRYKVAKRGQDVALRCDPISGHVSLFWYQQALGQGPEFLTYFQNEAQLDKSGLPSDRFFAERPEGSVSTLKIQRTQQEDSAVYLCASSRLIPGNTIYFGEGSWLTVV.